This T cell receptor beta chain was sequenced in a study of OX40 agonist ivuxolimab in advanced cancers. The study's findings and limits: Expanded peripheral T cell antigen specificity was not determined.

The repertoire was sequenced with immunoSEQ multiplex PCR; TCRdb's copy has only in-frame clones and lacks some. The table shows 61,000 or so clones, with roughly 80% occurring only once. Germline CDR1 reads LNHDA; CDR2 reads SQIVND (reference sequence). Trimming removed 5 bases at V and 0 bases at J, with 13 bases between. This CDR3 is 15 amino acids long. With respect to this clone: Its target is not known.

The origin of this receptor is an adult with an advanced solid tumor such as melanoma, head and neck, liver or kidney cancer. The chain is built from TRBV19 and TRBJ1-1; unclear D gene. The input for sequencing was CD4+ or CD8+ T cells sorted from blood, taken in a trial of the OX40 agonist ivuxolimab. CDR3 bases: TGTGCCAGTAGTGACCAGTTAACCATGAACACTGAAGCTTTCTTT. This gives the protein CASSDQLTMNTEAFF.